The clone carrying this TCR beta chain was seen just once. This specimen comes from a study of cytomegalovirus exposure and HLA in healthy donors. The PCR used 60 Vbeta and 13 Jbeta primers. Some clones are missing from TCRdb's copy, which holds only in-frame ones; the method was immunoSEQ multiplex PCR. The sample lists about 130,000 clones; roughly 78% were seen once. Germline V gene lookup returns CDR1 SGHDN and CDR2 FVKESK. The CDR3 length is 13 residues. Trimming stripped 4 bases from V and 6 bases from J, with 9 bases between. The sample consisted of PBMCs. This rearrangement joins TRBV14 to TRBJ2-2; D gene ambiguous. This sequence originates from a man aged 30 to 45 in good health and CMV-seronegative. CDR3 sequence reads: CASSLAVAGELFF. The CDR3 DNA reads TGTGCCAGCAGCCTCGCAGTCGCCGGGGAGCTGTTTTTT.